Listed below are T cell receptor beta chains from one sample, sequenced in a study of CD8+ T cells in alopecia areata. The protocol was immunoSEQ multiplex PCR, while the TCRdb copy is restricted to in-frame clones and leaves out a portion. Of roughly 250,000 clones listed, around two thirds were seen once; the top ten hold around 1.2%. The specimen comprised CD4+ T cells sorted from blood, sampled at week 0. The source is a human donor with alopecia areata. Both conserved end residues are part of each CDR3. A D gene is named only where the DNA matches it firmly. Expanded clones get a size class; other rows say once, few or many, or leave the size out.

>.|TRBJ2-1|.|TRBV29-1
CSVVRTEQFF
TGCAGCGTTGTTAGGACAGAGCAGTTCTTC
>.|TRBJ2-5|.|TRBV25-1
CASSESGSAYETQYF
TGTGCCAGCAGTGAATCAGGATCGGCTTACGAGACCCAGTACTTC
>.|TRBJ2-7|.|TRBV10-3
CAISPGYEQYF
TGTGCCATCAGCCCAGGGTACGAGCAGTACTTC
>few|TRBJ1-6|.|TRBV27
CASRTVVNSPLHF
TGTGCCAGCAGAACGGTAGTTAATTCACCCCTCCACTTT
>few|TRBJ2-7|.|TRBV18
CASSPDTYEQYF
TGTGCCAGCTCACCAGATACCTACGAGCAGTACTTC
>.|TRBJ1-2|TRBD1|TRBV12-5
CASGGQNYGYTF
TGTGCTAGTGGGGGACAGAACTATGGCTACACCTTC
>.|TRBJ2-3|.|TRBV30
CAWTPLTDTQYF
TGTGCCTGGACCCCACTAACAGATACGCAGTATTTT
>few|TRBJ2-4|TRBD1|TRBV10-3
CATEGAFKNIQYF
TGTGCCACAGAGGGGGCCTTCAAAAACATTCAGTACTTC
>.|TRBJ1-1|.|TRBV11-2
CASLRPEGNTEAFF
TGTGCCAGCTTAAGACCGGAGGGGAACACTGAAGCTTTCTTT
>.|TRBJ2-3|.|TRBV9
CASSVADTQYF
TGTGCCAGCAGCGTAGCAGATACGCAGTATTTT